Listed below are T cell receptor beta chains from one sample, sequenced in a study of regulatory T cells in long-lasting Graves disease. MiXCR, applied by TCRdb to the multiplex PCR reads, yields one record per CDR3 protein. The profile shows hundreds of thousands of distinct CDR3 sequences, 15% to 20% of them singletons. The same data also contributed to another study, on T cells in Graves' hyperthyroidism and ophthalmopathy.

The sequencing used peripheral blood mononuclear cells (PBMCs), collected at new diagnosis, from a patient treated with antithyroid drugs. The receptors were sampled from a woman aged 35-65 years with Graves disease. Both conserved end residues are part of each CDR3. Each record gives: clone size, D gene, J gene, V gene, CDR3 DNA, CDR3 protein. The D gene is left open where the match is weak. Size is stated for part of the rows, as once, few or many counts, or as a class when the clone is expanded.

clone_size: many; d_call: TRBD1; j_call: TRBJ2-7; v_call: TRBV12-3/TRBV12-4; cdr3_nt: TGTGCCAGCACCGCGACAGGGGTCTACGAGCAGTACTTC; cdr3_aa: CASTATGVYEQYF
clone_size: many; d_call: TRBD2; j_call: TRBJ2-1; v_call: TRBV6-1; cdr3_nt: TGTGCCACCGGGAGGGGGGGGCCATACAATGAGCAGTTCTTC; cdr3_aa: CATGRGGPYNEQFF
clone_size: NA; d_call: TRBD2; j_call: TRBJ2-3; v_call: TRBV7-9; cdr3_nt: TGTGCCAGCAGCCTCCGCGCGGGGGACACAGATACGCAGTATTTT; cdr3_aa: CASSLRAGDTDTQYF
clone_size: many; d_call: NA; j_call: TRBJ2-3; v_call: TRBV18; cdr3_nt: TGTGCCAGCTCACCATCTGGGGATACGCAGTATTTT; cdr3_aa: CASSPSGDTQYF
clone_size: many; d_call: TRBD2; j_call: TRBJ2-1; v_call: TRBV11-1; cdr3_nt: TGTGCCAGCAAGAGCCTAGCGGGGTCTAATGAGCAGTTCTTC; cdr3_aa: CASKSLAGSNEQFF
clone_size: many; d_call: NA; j_call: TRBJ1-5; v_call: TRBV11-2; cdr3_nt: TGTGCCAGCAGCTCAGTAGGGGTTAGCAATCAGCCCCAGCATTTT; cdr3_aa: CASSSVGVSNQPQHF
clone_size: NA; d_call: TRBD2; j_call: TRBJ2-7; v_call: TRBV3-1; cdr3_nt: TGTGCCAGCAGCCAAGGGCCAGCGGGGGGTCCCTACGAGCAGTACTTC; cdr3_aa: CASSQGPAGGPYEQYF
clone_size: few; d_call: TRBD2; j_call: TRBJ2-5; v_call: TRBV12-3/TRBV12-4; cdr3_nt: TGTGCCAGCAGTGGGCCGCTAGCGGGGGGAGAGACCCAGTACTTC; cdr3_aa: CASSGPLAGGETQYF
clone_size: many; d_call: TRBD1; j_call: TRBJ1-2; v_call: TRBV7-2; cdr3_nt: TGTGCCAGCAGCTTACAGGGACAGATAATTCCTAACTATGGCTACACCTTC; cdr3_aa: CASSLQGQIIPNYGYTF
clone_size: NA; d_call: TRBD1; j_call: TRBJ1-6; v_call: TRBV6-2/TRBV6-3; cdr3_nt: TGTGCCAGCAGTTCCACAGGGGAGAATTCACCCCTCCACTTT; cdr3_aa: CASSSTGENSPLHF
clone_size: NA; d_call: NA; j_call: TRBJ1-2; v_call: TRBV29-1; cdr3_nt: NA; cdr3_aa: CSVGKGLNSGANVLTFGAVYGYTF
clone_size: NA; d_call: NA; j_call: TRBJ1-2; v_call: TRBV25-1; cdr3_nt: TGTGCCAGCAGTGAATTTGGCGGAGGGACTGGCTATGGCTACACCTTC; cdr3_aa: CASSEFGGGTGYGYTF
clone_size: many; d_call: TRBD1; j_call: TRBJ2-5; v_call: TRBV27; cdr3_nt: TGTGCCAGCAGTTTATCAACCCAGGGGGCCGAAGAGACCCAGTACTTC; cdr3_aa: CASSLSTQGAEETQYF
clone_size: many; d_call: NA; j_call: TRBJ2-2; v_call: TRBV7-8; cdr3_nt: TGTGCCAGCAGCTTAGAGGTTGACGGGGAGCTGTTTTTT; cdr3_aa: CASSLEVDGELFF
clone_size: many; d_call: NA; j_call: TRBJ1-2; v_call: TRBV7-8; cdr3_nt: TGTGCCAGCAGCTTAGATGCGGAGTCCTATGGCTACACCTTC; cdr3_aa: CASSLDAESYGYTF
clone_size: many; d_call: TRBD1; j_call: TRBJ1-5; v_call: TRBV2; cdr3_nt: TGTGCCAGCACCGACAGGGCGGGGAGTAGCAATCAGCCCCAGCATTTT; cdr3_aa: CASTDRAGSSNQPQHF
clone_size: NA; d_call: NA; j_call: TRBJ1-3; v_call: TRBV6-9; cdr3_nt: TGTGCCAGCAGTTACCGAGCCGGGGCGGGGAACACCATATATTTT; cdr3_aa: CASSYRAGAGNTIYF
clone_size: NA; d_call: TRBD1; j_call: TRBJ1-6; v_call: TRBV5-6; cdr3_nt: TGTGCCAGCAGCCCCAGCCGGACAGGGTTTCGGGATTCACCCCTCCACTTT; cdr3_aa: CASSPSRTGFRDSPLHF
clone_size: NA; d_call: NA; j_call: TRBJ1-2; v_call: TRBV3-1; cdr3_nt: TGTGCCAGCAGCCATAGTGGCGGCTACACCTTC; cdr3_aa: CASSHSGGYTF
clone_size: NA; d_call: NA; j_call: TRBJ2-7; v_call: TRBV29-1; cdr3_nt: TGCAGCGTGAGACAGAGGAGCGACGAGCAGTACTTC; cdr3_aa: CSVRQRSDEQYF
clone_size: few; d_call: TRBD2; j_call: TRBJ2-1; v_call: TRBV30; cdr3_nt: TGTGCCTGGGACATAGCGGGGGGAATGGCGTTCTTC; cdr3_aa: CAWDIAGGMAFF
clone_size: few; d_call: NA; j_call: TRBJ1-5; v_call: TRBV6-1; cdr3_nt: TGTGCCAGCACGACAGTAAATAGCAATCAGCCCCAGCATTTT; cdr3_aa: CASTTVNSNQPQHF
clone_size: NA; d_call: TRBD1; j_call: TRBJ2-1; v_call: TRBV5-5; cdr3_nt: TGTGCCAGCCAAGGACAGGGCCGACTCGGTGAGCAGTTCTTC; cdr3_aa: CASQGQGRLGEQFF
clone_size: many; d_call: TRBD2; j_call: TRBJ2-3; v_call: TRBV6-1; cdr3_nt: TGTGCCAGCAGGCTACTAGCGGCGCATAGGTATTTT; cdr3_aa: CASRLLAAHRYF
clone_size: few; d_call: TRBD1; j_call: TRBJ1-1; v_call: TRBV5-6; cdr3_nt: TGTGCCAGCAGCTACAGGGGTTTGGCGAACACTGAAGCTTTCTTT; cdr3_aa: CASSYRGLANTEAFF
clone_size: few; d_call: NA; j_call: TRBJ2-7; v_call: TRBV5-1; cdr3_nt: TGCGCCAGCAGCTTGGCGGAGACCTACGAGCAGTACTTC; cdr3_aa: CASSLAETYEQYF
clone_size: few; d_call: NA; j_call: TRBJ1-1; v_call: TRBV10-1; cdr3_nt: TGCGCCAGCAGTGACCCGGGGAAGAACACTGAAGCTTTCTTT; cdr3_aa: CASSDPGKNTEAFF
clone_size: NA; d_call: TRBD2; j_call: TRBJ2-1; v_call: TRBV24-1; cdr3_nt: TGTGCCACCAGTGATTTCCGGCGGGAGAGCAATGAGCAGTTCTTC; cdr3_aa: CATSDFRRESNEQFF
clone_size: few; d_call: TRBD1; j_call: TRBJ2-7; v_call: TRBV4-1; cdr3_nt: TGCGCCAGCAGCCAAGGGGTAGGACAGGGGACCTACGAGCAGTACTTC; cdr3_aa: CASSQGVGQGTYEQYF
clone_size: many; d_call: NA; j_call: TRBJ1-2; v_call: TRBV27; cdr3_nt: TGTGCCAGCAGTCCCCCCGGATCGTTCTATGGCTACACCTTC; cdr3_aa: CASSPPGSFYGYTF
clone_size: many; d_call: TRBD2; j_call: TRBJ2-3; v_call: TRBV20-1; cdr3_nt: TGCAGTGCTAGCGCGGTAGCGGGGAGCACAGATACGCAGTATTTT; cdr3_aa: CSASAVAGSTDTQYF
clone_size: few; d_call: TRBD1; j_call: TRBJ2-7; v_call: TRBV15; cdr3_nt: TGTGCCACCAAAAGGGCCGGGACAGGGGGCCCCTACGAGCAGTACTTC; cdr3_aa: CATKRAGTGGPYEQYF
clone_size: many; d_call: NA; j_call: TRBJ1-4; v_call: TRBV6-1; cdr3_nt: TGTGCCAGCAGGGAGACCTCCCCTAATGAAAAACTGTTTTTT; cdr3_aa: CASRETSPNEKLFF
clone_size: few; d_call: TRBD1; j_call: TRBJ1-1; v_call: TRBV19; cdr3_nt: TGTGCCAGTAGTCCCAGACAGGGGGGAGTATTTGAAGCTTTCTTT; cdr3_aa: CASSPRQGGVFEAFF
clone_size: NA; d_call: TRBD1; j_call: TRBJ2-7; v_call: TRBV4-1; cdr3_nt: TGCGCCAGCAGGAGGGGGCTCGAGCAGTACTTC; cdr3_aa: CASRRGLEQYF
clone_size: NA; d_call: NA; j_call: TRBJ1-5; v_call: TRBV7-9; cdr3_nt: TGTGCCAGCAGCTTAGTTCTCGGGGGGTCGAATCAGCCCCAGCATTTT; cdr3_aa: CASSLVLGGSNQPQHF
clone_size: many; d_call: TRBD2; j_call: TRBJ2-2; v_call: TRBV6-1; cdr3_nt: TGTGCCAGCAATCCGGCGGGGGGGCCTTACACCGGGGAGCTGTTTTTT; cdr3_aa: CASNPAGGPYTGELFF
clone_size: NA; d_call: TRBD2; j_call: TRBJ2-6; v_call: TRBV4-1; cdr3_nt: TGCGCCAGCAGCGGACTAGTCCTTTCTGGGGCCAACGTCCTGACTTTC; cdr3_aa: CASSGLVLSGANVLTF
clone_size: NA; d_call: NA; j_call: TRBJ1-4; v_call: TRBV9; cdr3_nt: TGTGCCAGCAGCGTAGAGGGGGGGACTAATGAAAAACTGTTTTTT; cdr3_aa: CASSVEGGTNEKLFF
clone_size: many; d_call: TRBD2; j_call: TRBJ2-3; v_call: TRBV2; cdr3_nt: TGTGCCAGCAGTAGAGCGGGGCGCACAGATACGCAGTATTTT; cdr3_aa: CASSRAGRTDTQYF
clone_size: many; d_call: NA; j_call: TRBJ1-3; v_call: TRBV10-1; cdr3_nt: TGCGCCAGCAGTGATTGGACCTCTGGAAACACCATATATTTT; cdr3_aa: CASSDWTSGNTIYF
clone_size: few; d_call: NA; j_call: TRBJ2-2; v_call: TRBV20-1; cdr3_nt: TGCAGTGCTAGGAGCCAACCGGGACTTAACACCGGGGAGCTGTTTTTT; cdr3_aa: CSARSQPGLNTGELFF
clone_size: few; d_call: NA; j_call: TRBJ1-6; v_call: TRBV27; cdr3_nt: TGTGCCTCCCGAGCGAGGTGTAAGGCTTCACCCCTCCACTTT; cdr3_aa: CASRARCKASPLHF
clone_size: many; d_call: NA; j_call: TRBJ1-4; v_call: TRBV2; cdr3_nt: TGTGCCAGCAGCTTCCGACCCCTAGGAACTAATGAAAAACTGTTTTTT; cdr3_aa: CASSFRPLGTNEKLFF
clone_size: many; d_call: TRBD1; j_call: TRBJ2-4; v_call: TRBV3-1; cdr3_nt: TGTGCCAGCAGCCGCGACAGGGTCGCCAAAAACATTCAGTACTTC; cdr3_aa: CASSRDRVAKNIQYF
clone_size: few; d_call: TRBD2; j_call: TRBJ2-5; v_call: TRBV2; cdr3_nt: TGTGCCAGCAAGGGCCAGCGGGGGATCCAAGAGACCCAGTACTTC; cdr3_aa: CASKGQRGIQETQYF
clone_size: few; d_call: NA; j_call: TRBJ1-6; v_call: TRBV5-1; cdr3_nt: TGCGCCAGCAGCTTGGCCGGGCAGGGGCGCACCTATAATTCACCCCTCCACTTT; cdr3_aa: CASSLAGQGRTYNSPLHF
clone_size: NA; d_call: NA; j_call: TRBJ2-5; v_call: TRBV7-2; cdr3_nt: TGTGCCAGCAGCCCACCCGAGGAAATTCCAGAGGCCCAGTACTTC; cdr3_aa: CASSPPEEIPEAQYF
clone_size: many; d_call: NA; j_call: TRBJ2-1; v_call: TRBV13; cdr3_nt: TGTGCCAGCAGCTTAGAAGGCAGAACCTACAATGAGCAGTTCTTC; cdr3_aa: CASSLEGRTYNEQFF
clone_size: many; d_call: TRBD1; j_call: TRBJ2-7; v_call: TRBV2; cdr3_nt: TGTGCCAGCAGTACCCCCGGGACAGACTACGAGCAGTACTTC; cdr3_aa: CASSTPGTDYEQYF
clone_size: many; d_call: NA; j_call: TRBJ2-5; v_call: TRBV5-1; cdr3_nt: TGTGCCAGCAGCCCGGACGGTCAAGAGACCCAGTACTTC; cdr3_aa: CASSPDGQETQYF